A selection of T cell receptor beta chains follows, all from one sample in a study of cytomegalovirus exposure and HLA in healthy donors. Profiled with immunoSEQ multiplex PCR; TCRdb holds only in-frame clones, not every one. This table holds 150,000 to 200,000 clones, around three quarters found once. The sequenced material came from PBMCs. Receptors were obtained from a woman aged 40 to 49 in good health and CMV-seronegative. Both conserved end residues are part of each CDR3. D genes are given only for firm matches. The size of a clone is reported for some rows only, either as once, few or many, or as a class for expanded clones.

clone_size j_call v_call d_call cdr3_aa cdr3_nt
- TRBJ1-2 TRBV10-3 TRBD1 CAITKTGDGYTF TGTGCCATCACCAAGACAGGGGACGGCTACACCTTC
- TRBJ2-1 TRBV27 TRBD2 CASSLAGLAPKEQFF TGTGCCAGCAGTTTAGCTGGACTAGCTCCCAAGGAGCAGTTCTTC
- TRBJ2-1 TRBV11-2 - CASSIPGTHEQFF TGTGCCAGCAGCATTCCCGGGACTCACGAGCAGTTCTTC
- TRBJ2-1 TRBV6-1 - CASSERNEQFF TGTGCCAGCAGTGAGCGGAATGAGCAGTTCTTC
- TRBJ2-3 TRBV7-8 TRBD2 CASSLGTSGRGSDTQYF TGTGCCAGCAGCTTAGGGACTAGCGGGAGAGGGTCAGATACGCAGTATTTT
- TRBJ2-5 TRBV28 TRBD2 CASSSASGRYF TGTGCCAGCAGTTCCGCTAGCGGCCGTTACTTC
- TRBJ1-4 TRBV6-1 - CATRQAANEKLFF TGTGCCACCCGACAGGCGGCTAATGAAAAACTGTTTTTT
few TRBJ2-7 TRBV27 - CASSGQGGYEQYF TGTGCCAGCAGCGGACAGGGAGGGTACGAGCAGTACTTC
- TRBJ1-5 TRBV5-8 - CASSLARLTDSNQPQHF TGTGCCAGCAGCTTGGCCCGCTTGACAGATAGCAATCAGCCCCAGCATTTT
- TRBJ1-5 TRBV30 - CAWSISGNQPQHF TGTGCCTGGAGTATTTCCGGCAATCAGCCCCAGCATTTT
few TRBJ2-2 TRBV29-1 - CSGSQGPGELFF TGCAGCGGATCACAGGGTCCCGGGGAGCTGTTTTTT
once TRBJ2-3 TRBV2 TRBD2 CASGALAGETDTQYF TGTGCCAGCGGGGCCCTAGCGGGAGAAACAGATACGCAGTATTTT
- TRBJ2-3 TRBV12-5 - CASGPAEVGATDTQYF TGTGCTAGTGGTCCCGCCGAGGTTGGCGCCACAGATACGCAGTATTTT
- TRBJ1-1 TRBV6-5 - CASRPSRRDTEAFF TGTGCCAGCAGGCCCAGTCGGAGGGACACTGAAGCTTTCTTT
- TRBJ1-5 TRBV30 - CAASQVPLLSNQPQHF TGTGCCGCCTCACAAGTACCCCTGCTTAGCAACCAGCCCCAGCATTTT
- TRBJ2-7 TRBV7-7 TRBD1 CASSLEDDRAPSSYEQYF TGTGCTAGCAGCTTAGAGGATGACAGGGCCCCGAGCTCCTACGAGCAGTACTTC
- TRBJ2-1 TRBV6-5 - CASSSQDSKGNEQFF TGTGCCAGCAGCTCCCAGGACTCTAAAGGGAATGAGCAGTTCTTC
- TRBJ1-4 TRBV28 - CASSSLITGLGNEKLFF TGTGCCAGCAGTTCCTTGATCACAGGGTTGGGGAATGAAAAACTGTTTTTT
- TRBJ2-4 TRBV4-2 TRBD2 CASSQDAGRAGGQNIQYF TGTGCCAGCAGCCAAGATGCGGGACGAGCGGGAGGGCAAAACATTCAGTACTTC
- TRBJ1-5 TRBV19 - CASKQPHSNQPQHF TGTGCCAGTAAACAGCCCCATAGCAATCAGCCCCAGCATTTT
- TRBJ2-7 TRBV10-3 - CAISGQTDGYEQYF TGTGCCATCAGTGGACAAACAGACGGCTACGAGCAGTACTTC
- TRBJ1-3 TRBV6-5 - CASGESFSGNTIYF TGTGCCAGCGGAGAGAGCTTCTCTGGAAACACCATATATTTT
few TRBJ2-3 TRBV7-3 - CASGKEPGSTDTQYF TGTGCCAGCGGAAAAGAACCGGGGAGCACAGATACGCAGTATTTT
- TRBJ2-7 TRBV19 TRBD2 CASSIKIPAGNEQYF TGTGCCAGTAGTATAAAAATTCCAGCGGGGAACGAGCAGTACTTC
- TRBJ1-5 TRBV6-1 TRBD1 CASSLGTADLGPQHF TGTGCCAGCAGTCTCGGGACAGCCGACCTGGGGCCCCAGCATTTT
- TRBJ1-2 TRBV5-1 - CASSVPTGSYGYTF TGCGCCAGCAGCGTCCCGACAGGTTCCTATGGCTACACCTTC
- TRBJ1-5 TRBV15 - CATSKGGSGQPQHF TGTGCCACCAGCAAAGGAGGATCCGGCCAGCCCCAGCATTTT
- TRBJ2-7 TRBV19 - CASSPGRGQASYEQYF TGTGCCAGTAGTCCAGGGAGGGGACAGGCCTCCTACGAGCAGTACTTC
- TRBJ1-2 TRBV27 - CASSPGGQYGYTF TGTGCCAGCAGTCCCGGAGGACAGTATGGCTACACCTTC
- TRBJ2-5 TRBV6-6 TRBD1 CASSYSGQVSQETQYF TGTGCCAGCAGTTACTCGGGACAGGTCAGCCAAGAGACCCAGTACTTC